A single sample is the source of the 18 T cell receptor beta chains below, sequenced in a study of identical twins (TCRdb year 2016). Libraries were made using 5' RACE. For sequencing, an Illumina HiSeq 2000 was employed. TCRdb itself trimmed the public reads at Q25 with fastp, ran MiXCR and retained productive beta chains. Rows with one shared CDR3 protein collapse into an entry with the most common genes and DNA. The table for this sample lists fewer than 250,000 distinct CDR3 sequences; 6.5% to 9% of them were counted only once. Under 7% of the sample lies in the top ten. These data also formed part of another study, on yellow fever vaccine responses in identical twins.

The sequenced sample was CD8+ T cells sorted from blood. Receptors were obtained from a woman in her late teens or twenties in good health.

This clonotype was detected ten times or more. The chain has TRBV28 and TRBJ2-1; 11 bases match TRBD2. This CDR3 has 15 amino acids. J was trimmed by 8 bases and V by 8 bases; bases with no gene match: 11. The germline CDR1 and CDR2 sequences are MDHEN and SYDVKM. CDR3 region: CASQKLAGARDEQFF. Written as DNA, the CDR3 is TGTGCCAGCCAAAAACTAGCGGGAGCTAGGGATGAGCAGTTCTTC.

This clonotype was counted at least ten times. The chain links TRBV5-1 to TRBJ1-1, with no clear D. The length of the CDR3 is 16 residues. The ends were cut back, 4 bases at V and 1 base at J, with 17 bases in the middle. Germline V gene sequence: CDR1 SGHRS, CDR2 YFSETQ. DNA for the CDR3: TGCGCCAGCAGCCCGGAATGGCCAAGTGGGAACACTGAAGCTTTCTTT. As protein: CASSPEWPSGNTEAFF.

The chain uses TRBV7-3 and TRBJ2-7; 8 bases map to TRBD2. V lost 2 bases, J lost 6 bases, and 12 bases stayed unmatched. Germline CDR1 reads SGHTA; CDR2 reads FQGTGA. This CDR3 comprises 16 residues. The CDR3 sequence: CASSLSGLAGFGEQYF. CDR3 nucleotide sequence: TGTGCCAGCAGCTTATCAGGTCTAGCGGGTTTTGGCGAGCAGTACTTC.

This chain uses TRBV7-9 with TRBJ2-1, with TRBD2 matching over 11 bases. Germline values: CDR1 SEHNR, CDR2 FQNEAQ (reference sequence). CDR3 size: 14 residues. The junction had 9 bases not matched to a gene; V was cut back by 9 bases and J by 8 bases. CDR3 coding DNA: TGTGCCAGTACACCGGGACTAGCGGTCTATGAGCAGTTCTTC. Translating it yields CASTPGLAVYEQFF.

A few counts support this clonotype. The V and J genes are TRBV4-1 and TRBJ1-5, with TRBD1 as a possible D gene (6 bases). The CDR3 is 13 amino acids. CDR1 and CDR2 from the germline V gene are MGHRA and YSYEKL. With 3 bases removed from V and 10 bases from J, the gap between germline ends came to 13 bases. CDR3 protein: CASSQAGAAPQHF. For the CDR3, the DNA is TGCGCCAGCAGCCAGGCAGGGGCCGCACCCCAGCATTTT.

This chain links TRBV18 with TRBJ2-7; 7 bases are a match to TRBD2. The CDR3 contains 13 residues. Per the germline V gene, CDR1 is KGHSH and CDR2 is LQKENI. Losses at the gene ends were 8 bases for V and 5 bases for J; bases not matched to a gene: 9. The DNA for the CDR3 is TGTGCCAGCACGATAGCGGGTTCCCACGAGCAGTACTTC. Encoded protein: CASTIAGSHEQYF.

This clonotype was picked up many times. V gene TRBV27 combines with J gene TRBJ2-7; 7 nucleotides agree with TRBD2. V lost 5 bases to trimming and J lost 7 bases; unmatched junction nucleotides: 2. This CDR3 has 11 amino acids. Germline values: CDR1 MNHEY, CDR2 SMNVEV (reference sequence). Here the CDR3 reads CASSDGREQYF. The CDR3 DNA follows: TGTGCCAGCAGTGACGGGAGGGAGCAGTACTTC.

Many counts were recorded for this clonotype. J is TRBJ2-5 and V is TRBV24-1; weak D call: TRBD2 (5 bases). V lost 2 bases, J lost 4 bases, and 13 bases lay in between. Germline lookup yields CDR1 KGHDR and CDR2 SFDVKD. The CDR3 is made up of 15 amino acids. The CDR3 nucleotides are TGTGCCACCAGTGATTACAGCTTCGGGGTAGAGACCCAGTACTTC. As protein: CATSDYSFGVETQYF.

The CDR3 coding sequence is TGTGCCAGCAGCCCCGAGGGGGGACTTTCCTACGAGCAGTACTTC. It specifies CASSPEGGLSYEQYF. V usage is TRBV13 and J usage is TRBJ2-7, with D perhaps being TRBD1 or TRBD2 (6 bases each). The CDR3 has 15 residues. The ends were cut back, 5 bases at V and 1 base at J, with 15 bases in the middle. The germline V gene has CDR1 PRHDT and CDR2 FYEKMQ (reference sequence). Full variable domain (remainder filled in from reference TRBV13 and TRBJ2-7): AAGVIQSPRHLIKEKRETATLKCYPIPRHDTVYWYQQGPGQDPQFLISFYEKMQSDKGSIPDRFSAQQFSDYHSELNMSSLELGDSALYFCASSPEGGLSYEQYFGPGTRLTVT.

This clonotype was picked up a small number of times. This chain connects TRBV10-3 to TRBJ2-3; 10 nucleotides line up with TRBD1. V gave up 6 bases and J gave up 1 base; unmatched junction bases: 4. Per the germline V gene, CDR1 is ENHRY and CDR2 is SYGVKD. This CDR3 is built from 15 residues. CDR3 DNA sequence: TGTGCCATCAGAGCAGGACAGGGGGGCACAGATACGCAGTATTTT. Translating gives CAIRAGQGGTDTQYF.

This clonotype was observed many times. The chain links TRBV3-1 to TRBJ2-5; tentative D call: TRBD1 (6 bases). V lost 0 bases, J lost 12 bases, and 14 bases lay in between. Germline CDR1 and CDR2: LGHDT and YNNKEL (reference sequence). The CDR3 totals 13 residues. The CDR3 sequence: CASSQEHNRDEYF. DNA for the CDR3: TGTGCCAGCAGCCAAGAACATAACAGGGATGAGTACTTC.

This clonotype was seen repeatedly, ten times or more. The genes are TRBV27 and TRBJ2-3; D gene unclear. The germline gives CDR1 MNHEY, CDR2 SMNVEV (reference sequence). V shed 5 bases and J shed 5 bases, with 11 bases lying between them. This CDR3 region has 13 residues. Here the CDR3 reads CASSGSVLDTQYF. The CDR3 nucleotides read TGTGCCAGCAGTGGTTCAGTTCTAGATACGCAGTATTTT.

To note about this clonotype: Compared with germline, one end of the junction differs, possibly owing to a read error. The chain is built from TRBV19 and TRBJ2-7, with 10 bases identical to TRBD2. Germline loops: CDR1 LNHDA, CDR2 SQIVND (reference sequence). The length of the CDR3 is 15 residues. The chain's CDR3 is CTSSPSGSAPTSKYF. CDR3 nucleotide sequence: TGTACCAGTAGTCCTAGCGGGAGCGCGCCTACGAGCAAGTACTTC.

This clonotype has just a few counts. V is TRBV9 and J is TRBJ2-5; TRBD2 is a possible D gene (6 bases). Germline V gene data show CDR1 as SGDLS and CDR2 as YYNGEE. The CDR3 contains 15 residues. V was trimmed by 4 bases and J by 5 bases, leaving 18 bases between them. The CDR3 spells CASSPRLVPGETQYF. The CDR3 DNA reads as TGTGCCAGCAGCCCCCGACTAGTTCCGGGGGAGACCCAGTACTTC. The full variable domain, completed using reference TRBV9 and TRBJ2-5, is DSGVTQTPKHLITATGQRVTLRCSPRSGDLSVYWYQQSLDQGLQFLIQYYNGEERAKGNILERFSAQQFPDLHSELNLSSLELGDSALYFCASSPRLVPGETQYFGPGTRLLVL.

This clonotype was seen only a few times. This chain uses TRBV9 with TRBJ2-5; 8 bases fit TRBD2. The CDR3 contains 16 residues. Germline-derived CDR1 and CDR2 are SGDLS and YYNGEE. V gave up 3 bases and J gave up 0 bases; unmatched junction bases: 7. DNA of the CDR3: TGTGCCAGCAGCGACGGGACTAGTTGGAACCAAGAGACCCAGTACTTC. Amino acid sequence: CASSDGTSWNQETQYF. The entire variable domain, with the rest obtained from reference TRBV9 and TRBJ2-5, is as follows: DSGVTQTPKHLITATGQRVTLRCSPRSGDLSVYWYQQSLDQGLQFLIQYYNGEERAKGNILERFSAQQFPDLHSELNLSSLELGDSALYFCASSDGTSWNQETQYFGPGTRLLVL.

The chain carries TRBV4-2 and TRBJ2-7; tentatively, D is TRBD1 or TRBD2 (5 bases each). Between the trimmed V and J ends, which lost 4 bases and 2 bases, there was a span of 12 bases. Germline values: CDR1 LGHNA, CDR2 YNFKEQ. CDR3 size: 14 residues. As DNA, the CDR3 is TGTGCCAGCAGCCCGGACGGGGCCCCCTACGAGCAGTACTTC. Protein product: CASSPDGAPYEQYF.

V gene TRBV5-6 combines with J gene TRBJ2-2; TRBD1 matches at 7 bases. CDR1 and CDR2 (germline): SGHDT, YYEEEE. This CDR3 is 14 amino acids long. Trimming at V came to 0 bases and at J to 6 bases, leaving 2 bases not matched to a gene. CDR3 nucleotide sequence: TGTGCCAGCAGCTTGGTCCAGGGGGCCGGGGAGCTGTTTTTT. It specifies CASSLVQGAGELFF. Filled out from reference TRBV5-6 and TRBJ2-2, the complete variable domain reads DAGVTQSPTHLIKTRGQQVTLRCSPKSGHDTVSWYQQALGQGPQFIFQYYEEEERQRGNFPDRFSGHQFPNYSSELNVNALLLGDSALYLCASSLVQGAGELFFGEGSRLTVL.

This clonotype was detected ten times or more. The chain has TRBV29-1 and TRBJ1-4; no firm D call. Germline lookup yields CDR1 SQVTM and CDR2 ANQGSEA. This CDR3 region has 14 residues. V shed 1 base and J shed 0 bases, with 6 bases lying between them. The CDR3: CSVEASTTNEKLFF. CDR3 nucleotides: TGCAGCGTTGAAGCGTCGACAACTAATGAAAAACTGTTTTTT. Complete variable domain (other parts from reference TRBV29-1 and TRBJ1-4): SAVISQKPSRDICQRGTSLTIQCQVDSQVTMMFWYRQQPGQSLTLIATANQGSEATYESGFVIDKFPISRPNLTFSTLTVSNMSPEDSSIYLCSVEASTTNEKLFFGSGTQLSVL.